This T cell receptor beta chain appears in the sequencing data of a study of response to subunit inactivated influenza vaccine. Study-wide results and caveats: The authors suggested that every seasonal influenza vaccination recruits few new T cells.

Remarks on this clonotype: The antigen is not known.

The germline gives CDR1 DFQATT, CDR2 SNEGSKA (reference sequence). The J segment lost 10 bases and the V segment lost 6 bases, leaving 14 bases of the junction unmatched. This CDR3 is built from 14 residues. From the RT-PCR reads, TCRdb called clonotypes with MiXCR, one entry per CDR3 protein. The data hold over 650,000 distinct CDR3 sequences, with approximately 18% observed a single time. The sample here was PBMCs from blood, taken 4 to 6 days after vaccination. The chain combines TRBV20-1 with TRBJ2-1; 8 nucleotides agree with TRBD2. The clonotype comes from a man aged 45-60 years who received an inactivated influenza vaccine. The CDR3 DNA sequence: TGCAGTGCCGAGGTCCCCGGGGGGGCCGGAGAGCAGTTCTTC. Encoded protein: CSAEVPGGAGEQFF.